The rows below give T cell receptor beta chains drawn from one sample of a study of regulatory T cells in long-lasting Graves disease. TCRdb ran MiXCR on the multiplex PCR reads and lists one entry per CDR3 protein. The repertoire consists of approximately 460,000 distinct CDR3 sequences, with roughly 15% occurring once and the leading ten covering over 8.5%. The data were also submitted as part of a second study, on T cells in Graves' hyperthyroidism and ophthalmopathy.

The sample consisted of peripheral blood mononuclear cells (PBMCs), taken at new diagnosis, from a patient treated with antithyroid drugs. The receptors here all came from a woman under 40 with Graves disease. The CDR3 runs from the conserved cysteine through the conserved F or W. A D gene is named only where the DNA matches it firmly. Not every row has a clone size; where given, it reads once, few, many or a size class.

.	many	TRBV7-2	TRBJ2-2	TGTGCCAGCGGGTACACCGGGGAGCTGTTTTTT	CASGYTGELFF
.	.	TRBV9	TRBJ1-2	TGTGCCAGCAGCGTCAACCCGGGACGGACTAACTATGGCTACACCTTC	CASSVNPGRTNYGYTF
.	.	TRBV14	TRBJ1-5	TGTGCCAGCAGCCACGAACGGGACACGAATCAGCCCCAGCATTTT	CASSHERDTNQPQHF
.	many	TRBV27	TRBJ1-5	TGTGCCAGCAGTCCATATGGACTAATAGGCAATCAGCCCCAGCATTTT	CASSPYGLIGNQPQHF
.	many	TRBV7-8	TRBJ1-2	TGTGCCAGCAGTACGGGAACAGCTAACTATGGCTACACCTTC	CASSTGTANYGYTF
TRBD1	few	TRBV6-1	TRBJ1-3	TGTGCCAGCAGTCGCGGGACAGCAACTCTCTCTGGAAACACCATATATTTT	CASSRGTATLSGNTIYF
.	many	TRBV11-2	TRBJ2-5	TGTGCCAGCAGCACCTCAATGAGGGAGACCCAGTACTTC	CASSTSMRETQYF
.	many	TRBV19	TRBJ1-5	TGTGCCAGTAGTATAGATGTCGGGTCATCTAGCAATCAGCCCCAGCATTTT	CASSIDVGSSSNQPQHF
.	.	TRBV12-3/TRBV12-4	TRBJ2-1	TGTGCCAGCAGTTGGTGGGCCGGGCAGGATAATGAGCAGTTCTTC	CASSWWAGQDNEQFF
.	many	TRBV28	TRBJ2-3	TGTGCCAGCAGTTTAGGCGGTCACACAGATACGCAGTATTTT	CASSLGGHTDTQYF
.	many	TRBV20-1	TRBJ1-5	TGCAGTGCTAGACAGGGTTTGGCGGATCAGCCCCAGCATTTT	CSARQGLADQPQHF
.	.	TRBV20-1	TRBJ1-6	TGCAGTGCTAGACAAGAGAACTATAATTCACCCCTCCACTTT	CSARQENYNSPLHF
.	few	TRBV14	TRBJ1-1	TGTGCCAGCAGCCAAGAGAACCAACTCGATGAAGCTTTCTTT	CASSQENQLDEAFF
TRBD2	few	TRBV6-2/TRBV6-3	TRBJ2-1	TGTGCCAGCAGTTACTCGAGCGGGAGGATTTCCTACAATGAGCAGTTCTTC	CASSYSSGRISYNEQFF
TRBD1	many	TRBV11-2	TRBJ1-1	TGTGCCAGCAGTCGGACAGGGGGAAACACTGAAGCTTTCTTT	CASSRTGGNTEAFF
.	many	TRBV20-1	TRBJ1-4	TGCAGTGCTAGAGCTTCCCGTCCGTGGGGTGAAAAACTGTTTTTT	CSARASRPWGEKLFF
TRBD1	many	TRBV6-1	TRBJ2-1	TGTGCCAGCAGAAGACAGGGGGCTAAATTTGTGCAGTTCTTC	CASRRQGAKFVQFF
.	.	TRBV5-5	TRBJ1-4	TGTGCCAGCAGCCGAGACTGGGAAATTGGTGAAAAACTGTTTTTT	CASSRDWEIGEKLFF
.	few	TRBV15	TRBJ2-3	TGTGCCACCAGCAGAGATCGAGCTTGGCCGCATACTAGCACAGATACGCAGTATTTT	CATSRDRAWPHTSTDTQYF
TRBD1	many	TRBV3-1	TRBJ1-1	TGTGCCAGCAAGAGGACAGGGGGCGGCTCTGAAGCTTTCTTT	CASKRTGGGSEAFF
.	many	TRBV7-6	TRBJ2-1	TGTGCCAGCAGCGAGGACATTGAGCAGTTCTTC	CASSEDIEQFF
.	many	TRBV12-3/TRBV12-4	TRBJ2-5	TGTGCCAGCAGCTTTGAAGAGACCCAGTACTTC	CASSFEETQYF
.	.	TRBV4-1	TRBJ1-1	TGCGCCAGCAGTCCGGCGGTACTGCTAATGAACACTGAAGCTTTCTTT	CASSPAVLLMNTEAFF
.	many	TRBV2	TRBJ2-4	TGTGCCAGCAGCATACTGCACAGGAGTTTGACCAAAAACATTCAGTACTTC	CASSILHRSLTKNIQYF
.	many	TRBV7-9	TRBJ2-7	TGTGCCAGCAGCTTAGCGTGGCAGGAGTCCTACGAGCAGTACTTC	CASSLAWQESYEQYF
TRBD1	many	TRBV18	TRBJ1-2	TGTGCCAGCTCACCCTCACAGGGGGTGGACTATGGCTACACCTTC	CASSPSQGVDYGYTF